Below are 25 T cell receptor beta chains sequenced from a single sample in a study of blood T cells in healthy people across ages (dated by TCRdb to between 2014 and 2017). Library creation used 5' RACE. Instrument on record: Illumina HiSeq 2500. A second PCR of roughly 7 to 11 cycles was performed with a sample-barcoded 5' primer and a J-beta primer mix. Using fastp at Q25 and MiXCR, TCRdb reprocessed the public reads and kept productive beta chains. All rows with the same CDR3 protein become a single entry with the most common DNA and genes. Here the sample has 500,000 to 650,000 distinct CDR3 sequences; about 28% occur a single time. The ten biggest clones cover 3.6% of the sample. The sample was also reused in another study, on T cells of mothers and their children.

Sequenced: blood. The receptors were gathered from a boy under 10 years old in good health.

The genes are TRBV20-1 and TRBJ1-1; D gene ambiguous. The ends were cut back, 6 bases at V and 1 base at J, with 12 bases in the middle. The CDR3 is 13 residues long. Germline V lookup: CDR1 DFQATT, CDR2 SNEGSKA (reference sequence). The CDR3 here is CSAEPTANTEAFF. In DNA, the CDR3 is TGCAGTGCCGAACCGACGGCGAACACTGAAGCTTTCTTT.

The chain employs TRBV6-5 and TRBJ2-3; 7 bases are a match to TRBD2. V trimming: 8 bases; J trimming: 7 bases; junction bases outside the gene matches: 9. Per germline, CDR1 MNHEY and CDR2 SVGAGI. This CDR3 contains 13 residues. CDR3 coding DNA: TGTGCCAGCCGCAGCGGGGTGGGAAATACGCAGTATTTT. Its protein is CASRSGVGNTQYF.

This clonotype showed up just a few times. The V gene is TRBV5-1, the J gene TRBJ1-2, with TRBD1 as a possible D gene (5 bases). The CDR3 is 12 residues long. V dropped 4 bases and J dropped 8 bases, with 12 bases sitting between them. Per germline, CDR1 SGHRS and CDR2 YFSETQ. CDR3 coding DNA: TGCGCCAGCAGCGCGGGACCCAACGGCTACACCTTC. Amino acid sequence: CASSAGPNGYTF.

The chain carries TRBV6-5 and TRBJ2-7, with D possibly TRBD1 on 6 matching bases. Germline V gives CDR1 MNHEY, CDR2 SVGAGI. The CDR3 runs 15 residues. V was cut by 6 bases and J by 6 bases, with 21 bases left in between. The CDR3 DNA follows: TGTGCCAGCAGCTCCCTGGGGGCGTCATTACTCGAGCAGTACTTC. It is translated as CASSSLGASLLEQYF.

This rearrangement joins TRBV5-1 to TRBJ2-1, with D maybe TRBD2 (6 bases). The CDR3 totals 15 residues. Trimming cost V 1 base and J 6 bases, with 14 bases left between them. Per the germline V gene, CDR1 is SGHRS and CDR2 is YFSETQ. The CDR3 DNA sequence: TGCGCCAGCAGCTTGTTATTTGACGGGGGCAATGAGCAGTTCTTC. Translating gives CASSLLFDGGNEQFF.

The gene calls are TRBV11-2 and TRBJ2-5, with D perhaps matching TRBD2 (5 bases). The CDR3 sequence is 14 residues long. V was clipped by 5 bases and J by 5 bases, with 15 bases between them. Germline CDR1 SGHAT, CDR2 FQNNGV. CDR3 loop: CASSLAGFWETQYF. CDR3 DNA sequence: TGTGCCAGCAGCCTAGCCGGGTTTTGGGAGACCCAGTACTTC.

This chain joins TRBV6-5 and TRBJ2-1; 7 bases map to TRBD2. There are 16 residues in the CDR3. Trimming at V came to 0 bases and at J to 2 bases, leaving 4 bases not matched to a gene. Germline V gene lookup returns CDR1 MNHEY and CDR2 SVGAGI. CDR3: CASSYSGRPPYNEQFF. The CDR3 bases are TGTGCCAGCAGTTACTCCGGGAGGCCCCCCTACAATGAGCAGTTCTTC.

There are many counts of this clonotype. Being one base from a much bigger clone, this may be a read error. This chain connects TRBV30 to TRBJ1-2; D unresolved. Germline CDR1 is GTSNPN and CDR2 is SVGIG (reference sequence). V lost 6 bases and J 6 bases, leaving 20 bases between the germline ends. The CDR3 has 14 residues. In DNA, the CDR3 is TGTGCCTGCCTCCCGAGAGAGGAGATAGATGGCTACACCTTC. Its protein product is CACLPREEIDGYTF. Complete variable domain (other parts from reference TRBV30 and TRBJ1-2): SQTIHQWPATLVQPVGSPLSLECTVEGTSNPNLYWYRQAAGRGLQLLFYSVGIGQISSEVPQNLSASRPQDRQFILSSKKLLLSDSGFYLCACLPREEIDGYTFGSGTRLTVV.

This clonotype was detected only a few times. CDR3 sequence (DNA): TGCAGCGTTGCACTAGCCTACAATGAGCAGTTCTTC. It yields the protein CSVALAYNEQFF. The rearrangement joins TRBV29-1 to TRBJ2-1, with D possibly TRBD2 on 5 matching bases. Germline CDR1 SQVTM, CDR2 ANQGSEA. The CDR3 sequence is 12 residues long. Trimming pared 4 bases from V and 2 bases from J, leaving 6 bases between.

Only a few counts were recorded for this clonotype. V and J are TRBV20-1 and TRBJ1-2; no clear D. Trimming stripped 1 base from V and 1 base from J, with 7 bases between. CDR3 size: 13 residues. The germline CDR1 and CDR2 sequences are DFQATT and SNEGSKA (reference sequence). CDR3 residues: CSARGHFNYGYTF. CDR3 nucleotide sequence: TGCAGTGCTAGAGGTCATTTTAACTATGGCTACACCTTC.

The V call is TRBV6-5, the J call TRBJ2-3; 10 bases agree with TRBD2. CDR1 is MNHEY and CDR2 is SVGAGI in the germline V gene. Unmatched junction bases numbered 11, after V lost 5 bases and J lost 3 bases. The CDR3 has 17 residues. In DNA, the CDR3 is TGTGCCAGCAGTAACCCGTTTGGAGCGGGGGGGACAGATACGCAGTATTTT. This encodes CASSNPFGAGGTDTQYF.

The chain recombines TRBV9 with TRBJ1-1; 10 nucleotides align to TRBD1. V lost 1 base, J lost 1 base, and 7 bases stayed unmatched. The CDR3 has 17 residues. Looked up from germline, CDR1 is SGDLS and CDR2 is YYNGEE. The CDR3 spells CASSVRRQGARNTEAFF. The CDR3 nucleotides are TGTGCCAGCAGCGTAAGGAGACAGGGGGCGCGGAACACTGAAGCTTTCTTT.

V usage is TRBV7-2 and J usage is TRBJ2-4, with D perhaps matching TRBD1 (6 bases). Between the trimmed V and J ends, which lost 1 base and 7 bases, there was a span of 8 bases. The length of the CDR3 is 13 residues. Germline V CDR1 and CDR2: SGHTA, FQGNSA. The CDR3 loop is CASSLDRDNIQYF. CDR3 nucleotide sequence: TGTGCCAGCAGCTTAGACAGGGACAACATTCAGTACTTC.

This clonotype was seen a handful of times. The rearrangement uses TRBV7-9 and TRBJ2-1, with 9 bases aligning to TRBD1. Germline V gene data show CDR1 as SEHNR and CDR2 as FQNEAQ (reference sequence). V was pared by 1 base and J by 6 bases, with 7 bases of the junction left unmatched. The CDR3 is made up of 16 amino acids. CDR3 in DNA: TGTGCCAGCAGCTTAGTCTGGGACAGGGTCGCCAATGAGCAGTTCTTC. Translation gives CASSLVWDRVANEQFF.

This clonotype was seen only a few times. The rearrangement uses TRBV25-1 and TRBJ2-3, with TRBD2 matching over 8 bases. The CDR3 is made up of 15 amino acids. V shed 6 bases, J shed 5 bases, and the junction held 10 bases outside the gene matches. CDR1 is MGHDK, CDR2 SYGVNS, per germline. CDR3 coding DNA: TGTGCCAGCAGAGCCGGGACTAGTACGGTAGATACGCAGTATTTT. This encodes CASRAGTSTVDTQYF.

The chain joins TRBV5-4 to TRBJ2-4, with D possibly matching TRBD2 (5 bases). V lost 4 bases and J 12 bases, leaving 23 bases between the germline ends. CDR3 length equals 15 residues. Germline V gene sequence: CDR1 SGHNT, CDR2 YYREEE (reference sequence). Here the CDR3 reads CASSPRRDGKEDQYF. CDR3 coding DNA: TGTGCCAGCAGCCCCCGGCGAGACGGGAAGGAGGATCAGTACTTC.

Regarding this clonotype: The junction departs from germline at one end; a sequencing error may be responsible. The chain has TRBV7-2 and TRBJ2-5; TRBD2 matches 12 bases. The CDR3 runs 16 residues. Germline V lookup: CDR1 SGHTA, CDR2 FQGNSA. The chain's CDR3 is CASSPGTSGYQETPYF. The CDR3 nucleotides read TGTGCCAGCAGCCCAGGGACTAGCGGGTATCAAGAGACCCCGTACTTC.

This clonotype has more than one count but fewer than ten. V and J are TRBV7-8 and TRBJ2-5; TRBD2 agrees at 7 bases. CDR3 length equals 17 residues. The V gene's germline CDR1 is SGHVS and CDR2 FQNEAQ. The V gene end was trimmed by 0 bases and the J gene end by 0 bases; junction bases not matched to a gene: 7. The CDR3 bases are TGTGCCAGCAGCTTAGCGCGGGTAGCGGGCGACCAAGAGACCCAGTACTTC. Translated: CASSLARVAGDQETQYF. The whole variable domain, remainder taken from reference TRBV7-8 and TRBJ2-5, is GAGVSQSPRYKVAKRGQDVALRCDPISGHVSLFWYQQALGQGPEFLTYFQNEAQLDKSGLPSDRFFAERPEGSVSTLKIQRTQQEDSAVYLCASSLARVAGDQETQYFGPGTRLLVL.

The V and J genes are TRBV6-5 and TRBJ1-1, with D unresolved. The CDR3 is 13 amino acids. Germline V gene lookup returns CDR1 MNHEY and CDR2 SVGAGI. V gave up 0 bases and J gave up 7 bases, with 9 bases separating them. The CDR3 coding sequence is TGTGCCAGCAGTTACTCGGTTTCCAATGAAGCTTTCTTT. As protein: CASSYSVSNEAFF.

This clonotype was found a few times. The gene calls are TRBV25-1 and TRBJ1-2; unclear D gene. CDR1 is MGHDK, CDR2 SYGVNS, per germline. The CDR3 consists of 11 residues. V shed 2 bases and J shed 6 bases, with 4 bases lying between them. The CDR3 is CASSEMDGYTF. CDR3 sequence (DNA): TGTGCCAGCAGTGAAATGGATGGCTACACCTTC.

CDR3 in amino acids: CASSLQRMTATDTQYF. The CDR3 DNA sequence: TGTGCCAGCAGCTTACAGCGGATGACGGCCACAGATACGCAGTATTTT. The chain recombines TRBV7-9 with TRBJ2-3, with D possibly TRBD2 on 5 matching bases. V shed 2 bases and J shed 2 bases, with 14 bases lying between them. Germline V gives CDR1 SEHNR, CDR2 FQNEAQ (reference sequence). This CDR3 has 16 residues.

This clonotype appeared a few times. The gene calls are TRBV5-1 and TRBJ1-1; D not certain. Germline V gene lookup returns CDR1 SGHRS and CDR2 YFSETQ. Trimming cost V 5 bases and J 0 bases, with 11 bases left between them. The CDR3 has 14 amino acids. This chain's CDR3 is CASSPADVNTEAFF. The CDR3 DNA reads as TGCGCCAGCAGTCCGGCAGACGTGAACACTGAAGCTTTCTTT.

The chain recombines TRBV18 with TRBJ2-3, with D perhaps TRBD2 (6 bases). This CDR3 region has 14 residues. CDR1 and CDR2 from the germline V gene are KGHSH and LQKENI. Trimming shortened V by 2 bases and J by 4 bases, and 10 bases separated the two germline ends. CDR3 sequence: CASSPASAPDTQYF. Written as DNA, the CDR3 is TGTGCCAGCTCACCAGCTAGCGCCCCAGATACGCAGTATTTT.

The J gene is TRBJ2-5, the V gene TRBV12-3 or TRBV12-4, with TRBD2 identical over 11 bases. The CDR3 sequence is 16 residues long. V lost 7 bases and J lost 6; bases outside the gene matches: 13. In nucleotides, the CDR3 is TGTGCCAGCACCCCGGGACTAGCGGACCTTGGGCAGACCCAGTACTTC. Translating it yields CASTPGLADLGQTQYF.

This chain links TRBV6-6 with TRBJ2-7; 9 positions match TRBD2. Germline V gives CDR1 MNHNY, CDR2 SVGAGI (reference sequence). V lost 5 bases and J lost 3; bases outside the gene matches: 11. The CDR3 has 16 amino acids. The chain's CDR3 is CASSEYSGSRSYEQYF. CDR3 sequence (DNA): TGTGCCAGCAGTGAGTATAGCGGGAGTCGGAGCTACGAGCAGTACTTC.